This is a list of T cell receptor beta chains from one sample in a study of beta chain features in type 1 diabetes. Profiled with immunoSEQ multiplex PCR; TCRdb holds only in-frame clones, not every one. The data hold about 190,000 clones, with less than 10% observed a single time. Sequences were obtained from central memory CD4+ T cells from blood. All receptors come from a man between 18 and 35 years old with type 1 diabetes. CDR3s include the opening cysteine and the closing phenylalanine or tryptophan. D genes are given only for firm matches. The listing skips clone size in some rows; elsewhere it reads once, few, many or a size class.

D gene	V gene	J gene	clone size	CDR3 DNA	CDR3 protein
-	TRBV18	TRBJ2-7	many	TGTGCCAGCTCACCAGGGGCTATCTACGAGCAGTACTTC	CASSPGAIYEQYF
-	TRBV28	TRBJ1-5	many	TGTGCCAGCAGGCTCGGGGATCAGCCCCAGCATTTT	CASRLGDQPQHF
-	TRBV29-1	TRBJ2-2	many	TGCAGCGTCATCCGGGACACTCTCACCGGGGAGCTGTTTTTT	CSVIRDTLTGELFF
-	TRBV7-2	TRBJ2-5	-	TGTGCCAGCAGCTTTACAGGGCTGGGGGAAGAGACCCAGTACTTC	CASSFTGLGEETQYF
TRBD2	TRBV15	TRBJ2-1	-	TGTGCCACCAGCAGAGATACGGAGGCTAGCGGGGGCCCCCTCAAGGTCAATGAGCAGTTCTTC	CATSRDTEASGGPLKVNEQFF
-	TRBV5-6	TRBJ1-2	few	TGTGCCAGCAGCGACGGGGGAGGCGGCTATGGCTACACCTTC	CASSDGGGGYGYTF
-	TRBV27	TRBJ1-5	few	TGTGCCAGCAGTTTAATGGGCCATCAGCCCCAGCATTTT	CASSLMGHQPQHF
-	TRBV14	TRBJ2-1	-	TGTGCCAGCAGCCCTTACAGGGGAGGATACTACAATGAGCAGTTCTTC	CASSPYRGGYYNEQFF
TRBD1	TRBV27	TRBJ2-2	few	TGTGCCAGCAGTCCCGGGACAGGCATAACCGGGGAGCTGTTTTTT	CASSPGTGITGELFF
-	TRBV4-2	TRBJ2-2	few	TGTGCCAGCAGCCGCACTAGCACCACCGGGGAGCTGTTTTTT	CASSRTSTTGELFF
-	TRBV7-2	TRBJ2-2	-	TGTGCCAGCAGCCCTAGCGCGGGGCTGTTTTTT	CASSPSAGLFF
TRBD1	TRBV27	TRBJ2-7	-	TGTGCCAGCAGTGGATTGGGACAGGCCTACGAGCAGTACTTC	CASSGLGQAYEQYF
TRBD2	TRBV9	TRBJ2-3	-	TGTGCCAGCCAGAGCGGGGGGCGCACAGATACGCAGTATTTT	CASQSGGRTDTQYF
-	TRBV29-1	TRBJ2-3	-	TGCAGCGTTGATGGAATAGGGGGCGGGGGCACAGATACGCAGTATTTT	CSVDGIGGGGTDTQYF
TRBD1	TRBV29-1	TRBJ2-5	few	TGCAGCGTTGCCGGGACAGCCACCTTCCAAGAGACCCAGTACTTC	CSVAGTATFQETQYF
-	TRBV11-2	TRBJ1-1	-	TGTGCCAGCAGCTTAAGTGAGGGCACTGAAGCTTTCTTT	CASSLSEGTEAFF
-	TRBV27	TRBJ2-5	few	TGTGCCAGCAGTTTACGGAGGGGAGAGACCCAGTACTTC	CASSLRRGETQYF
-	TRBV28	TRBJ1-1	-	TGTGCCAGCAGTTCCCGGGGGGGGCCTGAAGCTTTCTTT	CASSSRGGPEAFF
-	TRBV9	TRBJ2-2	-	TGTGCCAGCAGCGTAACCGGGACTCTCCTGACCGGGGAGCTGTTTTTT	CASSVTGTLLTGELFF
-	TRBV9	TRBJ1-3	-	TGTGCCAGCAGCGCAGGCTCTGCGGGAAACACCATATATTTT	CASSAGSAGNTIYF
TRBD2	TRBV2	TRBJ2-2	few	TGTGCCAGCAGTGGGATAGCGGGGGTAACAGGGGAGCTGTTTTTT	CASSGIAGVTGELFF
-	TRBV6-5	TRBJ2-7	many	TGTGCCAGCAGTTTTACGACAGGACCCTACGAGCAGTACTTC	CASSFTTGPYEQYF
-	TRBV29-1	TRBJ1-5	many	TGCAGCGTGGGGACACAGGGTGATCAGCCCCAGCATTTT	CSVGTQGDQPQHF
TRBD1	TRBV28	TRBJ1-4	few	TGTGCCAGCAGTACGGGACAGATCCCTGAAAAACTGTTTTTT	CASSTGQIPEKLFF
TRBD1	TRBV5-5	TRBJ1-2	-	TGTGCCAGCAGCCCGCACCGGGACAGGGGCTATGGCTACACCTTC	CASSPHRDRGYGYTF
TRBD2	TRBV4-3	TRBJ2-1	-	TGCGCCAGCAGCCAAGATATAGGAGCGGGGGGAGTCTACAATGAGCAGTTCTTC	CASSQDIGAGGVYNEQFF
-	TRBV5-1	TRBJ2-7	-	TGCGCCAGCAGCCGGGACTTATCCTACGAGCAGTACTTC	CASSRDLSYEQYF
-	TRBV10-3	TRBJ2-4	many	TGTGCCATCAGGAATCTAGAAAACATTCAGTACTTC	CAIRNLENIQYF
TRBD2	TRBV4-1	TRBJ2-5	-	TGCGCCAGCAGCCTCGGGCTAGCGGGACAAGAGACCCAGTACTTC	CASSLGLAGQETQYF
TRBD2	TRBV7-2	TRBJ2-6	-	TGTGCCAGCAGCCCGCGACTAGCGGGGGGGAGCTCTGGGGCCAACGTCCTGACTTTC	CASSPRLAGGSSGANVLTF
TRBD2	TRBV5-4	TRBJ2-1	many	TGTGCCAGCAGGGTGGGACTAGCGGATAGCTCCTACAATGAGCAGTTCTTC	CASRVGLADSSYNEQFF
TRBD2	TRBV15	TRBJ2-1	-	TGTGCCACCAGCAGAGTTAGACTAGCGGGGGGCCACAGCTCCTACAATGAGCAGTTCTTC	CATSRVRLAGGHSSYNEQFF
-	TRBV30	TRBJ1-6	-	TGTGCCTGGAGTGTACACAGGGATTCACCCCTCCACTTT	CAWSVHRDSPLHF
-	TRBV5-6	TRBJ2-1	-	TGTGCCAGCAGCTGGGGCAGACGCAATGAGCAGTTCTTC	CASSWGRRNEQFF
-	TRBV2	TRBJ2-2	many	TGTGCCAGCAGTAAGGAACAGAGCACCGGGGAGCTGTTTTTT	CASSKEQSTGELFF
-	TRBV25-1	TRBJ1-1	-	TGTGCCAGCAGTGACTTTACAGTCCCGAACACTGAAGCTTTCTTT	CASSDFTVPNTEAFF
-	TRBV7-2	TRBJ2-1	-	TGTGCCAGCAGCTTAGGGACTTGGAATGAGCAGTTCTTC	CASSLGTWNEQFF